This T cell receptor (beta chain) was sequenced during a study of blood T cells in healthy people across ages. A second roughly 7 to 12 cycle PCR used barcoded and J-beta primers. TCRdb reprocessed the 5' RACE reads with MiXCR, giving one entry per CDR3 protein. The table lists around 990,000 distinct CDR3 sequences, around 25% of them singletons. Germline CDR1 reads DFQATT; CDR2 reads SNEGSKA (reference sequence). Trimming cost V 6 bases and J 4 bases, with 18 bases left between them. This CDR3 has 14 amino acids. These records were also assigned to another study, of T cells of mothers and their children. That work states: Within related and unrelated pairs, thymic selection shapes TCR recombination output in a similar way. There were no persistent microchimeric T cell clones detected.

Sequenced sample: blood. The chain links TRBV20-1 to TRBJ2-5; D assignment may be TRBD1 or TRBD2 (5 bases each). The receptor's source is a girl aged 2-15 years in good health. The CDR3 sequence is CSAQMGTVLETQYF. CDR3 in DNA: TGCAGTGCCCAGATGGGGACCGTCCTAGAGACCCAGTACTTC.